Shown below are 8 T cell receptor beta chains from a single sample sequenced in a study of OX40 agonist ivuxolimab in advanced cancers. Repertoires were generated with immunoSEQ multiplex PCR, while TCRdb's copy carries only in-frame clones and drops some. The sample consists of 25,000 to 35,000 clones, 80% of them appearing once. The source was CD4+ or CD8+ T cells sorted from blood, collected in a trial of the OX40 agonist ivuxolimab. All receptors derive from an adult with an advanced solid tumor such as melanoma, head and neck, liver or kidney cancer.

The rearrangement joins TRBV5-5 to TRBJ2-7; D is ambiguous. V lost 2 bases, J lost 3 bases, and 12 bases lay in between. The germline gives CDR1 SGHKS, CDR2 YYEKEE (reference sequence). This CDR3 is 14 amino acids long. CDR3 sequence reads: CASSLTVSIYEQYF. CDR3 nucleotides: TGTGCCAGCAGCTTAACAGTCAGTATCTACGAGCAGTACTTC.

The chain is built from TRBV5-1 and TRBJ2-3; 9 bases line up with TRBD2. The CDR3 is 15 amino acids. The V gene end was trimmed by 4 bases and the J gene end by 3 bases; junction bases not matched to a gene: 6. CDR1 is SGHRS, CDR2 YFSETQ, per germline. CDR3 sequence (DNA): TGCGCCAGCAGCGGCGGGGGGGCCGGGACAGATACGCAGTATTTT. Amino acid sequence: CASSGGGAGTDTQYF.

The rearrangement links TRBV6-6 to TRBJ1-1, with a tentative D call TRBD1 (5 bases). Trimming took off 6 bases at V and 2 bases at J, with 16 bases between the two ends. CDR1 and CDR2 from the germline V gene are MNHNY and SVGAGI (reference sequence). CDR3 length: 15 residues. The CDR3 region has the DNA TGTGCCAGCAGGGGACCCGGGGAGGTTAACACTGAAGCTTTCTTT. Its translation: CASRGPGEVNTEAFF.

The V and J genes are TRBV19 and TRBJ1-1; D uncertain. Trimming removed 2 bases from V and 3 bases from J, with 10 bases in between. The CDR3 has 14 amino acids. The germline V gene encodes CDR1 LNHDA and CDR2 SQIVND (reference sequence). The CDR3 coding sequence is TGTGCCAGTAGTATACGTACATGGGACACTGAAGCTTTCTTT. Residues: CASSIRTWDTEAFF.

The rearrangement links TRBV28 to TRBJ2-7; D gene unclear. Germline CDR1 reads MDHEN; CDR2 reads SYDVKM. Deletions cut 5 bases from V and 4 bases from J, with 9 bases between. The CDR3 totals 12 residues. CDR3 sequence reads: CASSPFNYEQYF. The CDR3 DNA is TGTGCCAGCAGTCCCTTTAATTACGAGCAGTACTTC.

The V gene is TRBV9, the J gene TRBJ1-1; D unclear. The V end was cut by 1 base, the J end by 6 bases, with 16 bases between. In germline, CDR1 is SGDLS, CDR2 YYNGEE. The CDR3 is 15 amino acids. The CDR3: CASSVREYGRSEAFF. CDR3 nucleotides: TGTGCCAGCAGCGTAAGGGAGTATGGTCGCTCTGAAGCTTTCTTT.

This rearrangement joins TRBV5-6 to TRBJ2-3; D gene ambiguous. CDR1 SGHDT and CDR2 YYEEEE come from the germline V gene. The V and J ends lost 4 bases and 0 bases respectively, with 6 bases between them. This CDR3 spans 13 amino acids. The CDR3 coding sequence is TGTGCCAGCAGCCACAGTAGCACAGATACGCAGTATTTT. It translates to CASSHSSTDTQYF. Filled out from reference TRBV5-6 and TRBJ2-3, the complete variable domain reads DAGVTQSPTHLIKTRGQQVTLRCSPKSGHDTVSWYQQALGQGPQFIFQYYEEEERQRGNFPDRFSGHQFPNYSSELNVNALLLGDSALYLCASSHSSTDTQYFGPGTRLTVL.

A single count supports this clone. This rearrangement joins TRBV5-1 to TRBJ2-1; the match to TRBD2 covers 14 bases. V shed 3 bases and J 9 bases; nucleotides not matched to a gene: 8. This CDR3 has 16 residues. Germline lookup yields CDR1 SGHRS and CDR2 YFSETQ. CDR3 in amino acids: CASSSGLAGAAAEQFF. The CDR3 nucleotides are TGCGCCAGCAGCTCGGGACTAGCGGGGGCGGCTGCTGAGCAGTTCTTC.